Following are 10 T cell receptor beta chains from one sample sequenced in a study of T cell responses to AZD1222 COVID-19 vaccine (dated by TCRdb to the early 2020s). The library was produced with the immunoSEQ multiplex PCR assay. Sourced from immuneACCESS, this table was stored by TCRdb with only in-frame sequences that have V and J called. A share of the clones is absent; for the studies checked, an unresolved V gene accounts for under half, and the remainder has no known explanation. In this sample the table shows over 70,000 clones, 88% of which occur a single time. The biggest ten clones account for about a tenth of the sample. The sample's time point label is to be understood as: baseline before first vaccination. The sample's treatment or condition label, in plain terms: meningococcal conjugate vaccine given as trial control. The sample in question was peripheral blood, obtained on day 0 of MenACWY control vaccination. Receptor source: an adult in good health.

The chain uses TRBV7-9 and TRBJ1-4; 8 bases are shared with TRBD1. Unmatched junction bases numbered 5, after V lost 6 bases and J lost 5 bases. The CDR3 runs 14 residues. Germline V gives CDR1 SEHNR, CDR2 FQNEAQ (reference sequence). This CDR3 reads CASSPGDRNEKLFF. As DNA, the CDR3 is TGTGCCAGCAGTCCCGGGGACAGGAATGAAAAACTGTTTTTT.

The chain carries TRBV19 and TRBJ1-3; D uncertain. This CDR3 is built from 15 residues. The ends were cut back, 0 bases at V and 2 bases at J, with 8 bases in the middle. CDR1 and CDR2 (germline): LNHDA, SQIVND (reference sequence). CDR3 loop: CASSIETATGNTIYF. DNA of the CDR3: TGTGCCAGTAGTATAGAAACCGCCACTGGAAACACCATATATTTT.

The chain uses TRBV5-4 and TRBJ2-1; D is undetermined. There are 14 residues in the CDR3. V lost 3 bases, J lost 2 bases, and 9 bases lay in between. Looked up from germline, CDR1 is SGHNT and CDR2 is YYREEE (reference sequence). CDR3 region: CASSSSKAYNEQFF. CDR3 DNA: TGTGCCAGCAGCTCGTCCAAGGCCTACAATGAGCAGTTCTTC.

This chain uses TRBV6-2 or TRBV6-3 with TRBJ1-1; a possible D gene is TRBD1 (6 bases). CDR3 length equals 15 residues. The germline V gene encodes CDR1 MNHEY and CDR2 SVGEGT. V was pared by 2 bases and J by 1 base, with 11 bases between. As DNA, the CDR3 is TGTGCCAGCAGTTACGATCTCAGGGGGAACACTGAAGCTTTCTTT. This sequence encodes CASSYDLRGNTEAFF.

This clone was found once. This chain connects TRBV12-3 or TRBV12-4 to TRBJ2-6; D gene unclear. V was clipped by 2 bases and J by 13 bases, with 6 bases between them. There are 11 residues in the CDR3. CDR3 bases: TGTGCCAGCAGTTTAACAGAGGTCCTGACTTTC. It codes for CASSLTEVLTF.

This sequence joins TRBV11-2 and TRBJ2-2; D gene uncertain. The CDR3 consists of 14 residues. Trimming removed 6 bases at V and 5 bases at J, with 13 bases between. Germline V gene sequence: CDR1 SGHAT, CDR2 FQNNGV. The CDR3 reads CASRIDGVTGELFF. The DNA of the CDR3 is TGTGCCAGCAGAATTGATGGGGTTACCGGGGAGCTGTTTTTT.

A single count supports this clone. The CDR3 spells CASSPRRESETQYF. CDR3 DNA: TGTGCCAGTAGTCCCCGCCGGGAATCAGAGACCCAGTACTTC. V is TRBV19 and J is TRBJ2-5; the D gene is possibly TRBD2 (5 bases). Trimming shortened V by 5 bases and J by 4 bases, and 14 bases separated the two germline ends. CDR1 LNHDA and CDR2 SQIVND come from the germline V gene (reference sequence). The CDR3 is 14 amino acids.

The rearrangement joins TRBV6-5 to TRBJ1-2; 8 positions agree with TRBD1. Germline V lookup: CDR1 MNHEY, CDR2 SVGAGI. This CDR3 spans 13 amino acids. V shed 7 bases, J shed 4 bases, and the junction held 5 bases outside the gene matches. The CDR3 sequence: CASILDRAYGYTF. CDR3 nucleotides: TGTGCCAGCATTCTGGACAGGGCCTATGGCTACACCTTC.

The CDR3 here is CASFIGNAPLHF. CDR3 bases: TGTGCCAGCTTCATAGGGAACGCACCCCTCCACTTT. The V gene is TRBV2, the J gene TRBJ1-6; no reliable D call. The CDR3 is made up of 12 amino acids. With 8 bases removed from V and 11 bases from J, the gap between germline ends came to 13 bases. In germline, CDR1 is SNHLY, CDR2 FYNNEI.

V and J are TRBV19 and TRBJ2-4; D is perhaps TRBD2 (5 bases). Germline CDR1 is LNHDA and CDR2 is SQIVND (reference sequence). V was pared by 5 bases and J by 8 bases, with 10 bases between. The CDR3 is 12 residues long. This CDR3 is CASSASLDIQYF. The CDR3, as DNA: TGTGCCAGTAGTGCCTCACTAGACATTCAGTACTTC.